Each of the 23 T cell receptor beta chains below was sequenced from the same sample in a study of T cell repertoires in cytomegalovirus infection. The antigens these receptors bind are not known. One entry per CDR3 protein results from TCRdb running MiXCR on the reads. Of 360,000 or so distinct CDR3 sequences listed, about 34% were seen once; the top ten hold roughly 14%. This specimen consisted of cultured PBMCs, obtained from culture after CMV antigen stimulation. Receptor source: a human donor in good health (CMV status not recorded). Some clones in this sample may be carry-over from other donors' samples.

The chain recombines TRBV7-8 with TRBJ2-7; the D gene is possibly TRBD2 (6 bases). CDR3 length: 19 amino acids. Germline V gene lookup returns CDR1 SGHVS and CDR2 FQNEAQ. The ends were cut back, 5 bases at V and 2 bases at J, with 28 bases in the middle. The CDR3 here is CASSRKSRTGGGKTYEQYF. CDR3 DNA sequence: TGTGCCAGCAGCCGTAAATCCCGAACTGGGGGAGGTAAGACCTACGAGCAGTACTTC.

This rearrangement joins TRBV12-3 or TRBV12-4 to TRBJ1-2; weak D call: TRBD1 (5 bases). The CDR3 spans 15 residues. With 6 bases removed from V and 6 bases from J, the gap between germline ends came to 20 bases. CDR3 nucleotide sequence: TGTGCCAGCAGCCCTCGGGTTTGGGGGATCCATGGCTACACCTTC. Translated: CASSPRVWGIHGYTF.

This clonotype was recorded once. V gene TRBV27 combines with J gene TRBJ1-1, with TRBD1 as a possible D gene (5 bases). V was pared by 5 bases and J by 1 base, with 11 bases between. The CDR3 runs 14 residues. Germline-derived CDR1 and CDR2 are MNHEY and SMNVEV (reference sequence). The CDR3 here is CASSPAGTNTEAFF. CDR3 coding DNA: TGTGCCAGCAGTCCAGCGGGGACGAACACTGAAGCTTTCTTT.

This chain connects TRBV29-1 to TRBJ2-3, with TRBD2 matching over 7 bases. Germline V lookup: CDR1 SQVTM, CDR2 ANQGSEA. The CDR3 is 11 residues long. The DNA of the CDR3 is TGCAGAGCGGGGTCCACAGATACGCAGTATTTT. It encodes CRAGSTDTQYF.

The gene calls are TRBV28 and TRBJ2-5; 8 nucleotides match TRBD1. The ends lost 3 bases at V and 4 bases at J; junction bases unmatched: 4. CDR1 and CDR2 from the germline V gene are MDHEN and SYDVKM. The CDR3 totals 14 residues. This CDR3 reads CASSFPGGSETQYF. In DNA form, the CDR3 reads TGTGCCAGCAGTTTTCCAGGGGGCTCAGAGACCCAGTACTTC.

This chain connects TRBV6-6 to TRBJ2-2; 8 nucleotides match TRBD1. The CDR3 loop spans 16 amino acids. With V trimmed by 2 bases and J by 0 bases, 2 bases remained unmatched. Germline V gene lookup returns CDR1 MNHNY and CDR2 SVGAGI (reference sequence). CDR3 region: CASSYRTGPNTGELFF. The CDR3 DNA sequence: TGTGCCAGCAGTTACCGGACAGGGCCGAACACCGGGGAGCTGTTTTTT.

This clonotype was picked up many times. The chain joins TRBV7-2 to TRBJ1-5; maybe TRBD1 (6 bases). The CDR3 is 15 amino acids. The germline V gene has CDR1 SGHTA and CDR2 FQGNSA. Trimming left V 3 bases short and J 1 base short, with 10 bases between. CDR3 nucleotides: TGTGCCAGCAGCTTGGACAGAGCAAGCAATCAGCCCCAGCATTTT. Protein sequence: CASSLDRASNQPQHF.

This chain links TRBV6-5 with TRBJ2-7; 9 nucleotides line up with TRBD2. Germline CDR1 reads MNHEY; CDR2 reads SVGAGI. The V segment lost 0 bases and the J segment 6 bases; nucleotides outside the gene matches: 9. The CDR3 has 16 amino acids. As DNA, the CDR3 is TGTGCCAGCAGTTACTCTTTTAGCGGGGGCTGGGGCGAGCAGTACTTC. Translated: CASSYSFSGGWGEQYF.

This clonotype was observed a handful of times. V usage is TRBV7-8 and J usage is TRBJ2-7; the D gene is possibly TRBD1 (5 bases). V lost 1 base, J lost 4 bases, and 20 bases lay in between. Germline CDR1 is SGHVS and CDR2 is FQNEAQ. The CDR3 runs to 17 residues. In DNA, the CDR3 is TGTGCCAGCAGCTTAGAAGGGTCAGGGTGGATTGGATACGAGCAGTACGTC. Its translation is CASSLEGSGWIGYEQYV.

This clonotype was detected only a few times. This chain joins TRBV7-2 and TRBJ2-3, with D unclear. V shed 3 bases and J shed 6 bases, with 10 bases lying between them. The CDR3 extends over 13 amino acids. Germline CDR1 is SGHTA and CDR2 is FQGNSA. The CDR3 loop is CASSFLLRDTQYF. The CDR3 coding sequence is TGTGCCAGCAGCTTTTTGCTCCGGGATACGCAGTATTTT. Looking up the rest from reference TRBV7-2 and TRBJ2-3 gives the full variable domain: GAGVSQSPSNKVTEKGKDVELRCDPISGHTALYWYRQSLGQGLEFLIYFQGNSAPDKSGLPSDRFSAERTGGSVSTLTIQRTQQEDSAVYLCASSFLLRDTQYFGPGTRLTVL.

The V call is TRBV29-1, the J call TRBJ2-3; 9 nucleotides agree with TRBD1. This CDR3 is built from 16 residues. The trim removed 2 bases at V and 0 bases at J, leaving 6 bases unmatched. Germline loops: CDR1 SQVTM, CDR2 ANQGSEA. The DNA of the CDR3 is TGCAGCGTTGAACGAGGGACAGGGAGTAGCACAGATACGCAGTATTTT. Protein sequence: CSVERGTGSSTDTQYF.

The chain couples TRBV11-2 to TRBJ1-5; D is undetermined. Germline V CDR1 and CDR2: SGHAT, FQNNGV. The CDR3 extends over 17 amino acids. With 1 base removed from V and 11 bases from J, the gap between germline ends came to 24 bases. The CDR3 reads CASSLASRGTVQVAQHF. The CDR3 coding sequence is TGTGCCAGCAGCTTAGCTTCCCGGGGAACCGTCCAAGTTGCCCAGCATTTT.

The chain uses TRBV29-1 and TRBJ2-3; no definite D call. The V gene lost 1 base and the J gene lost 1 base, with 12 bases spanning the gap. Germline assignment: CDR1 SQVTM and CDR2 ANQGSEA. CDR3 length equals 15 residues. As DNA, the CDR3 is TGCAGCGTTGAAGGTCAAGGGTCTGGCACAGATACGCAGTATTTT. This translates into CSVEGQGSGTDTQYF.

This chain uses TRBV7-6 with TRBJ2-5, with 9 bases fitting TRBD1. Per the germline V gene, CDR1 is SGHVS and CDR2 is FNYEAQ. The V and J ends lost 5 bases and 13 bases, in that order; junction bases with no gene match: 5. The CDR3 length is 11 residues. CDR3 bases: TGTGCCAGCAGCCTGGACAGGGGCACGTACTTC. It yields the protein CASSLDRGTYF.

V is TRBV6-8 and J is TRBJ2-6, with D maybe TRBD1 (6 bases). The CDR3 is 16 amino acids. From germline, CDR1 is MNHGY and CDR2 SAAAGT. V was clipped by 5 bases and J by 0 bases, with 11 bases between them. CDR3 amino acids: CASSRGKLSGANVLTF. The CDR3 DNA sequence: TGTGCCAGCAGTAGGGGGAAACTCTCTGGGGCCAACGTCCTGACTTTC.

J is TRBJ2-7 and V is TRBV27; D not certain. Germline V CDR1 and CDR2: MNHEY, SMNVEV (reference sequence). The ends were cut back, 3 bases at V and 6 bases at J, with 12 bases in the middle. The CDR3 sequence is 13 residues long. CDR3 amino acids: CASSFSGRGEQYV. The CDR3 region has the DNA TGTGCCAGCAGTTTCTCCGGAAGAGGCGAGCAGTACGTC.

For this clonotype: One junction end does not reproduce the germline sequence, and a read error may be involved. J is TRBJ1-4 and V is TRBV28; TRBD1 might be the D (5 bases). The CDR3 spans 15 residues. Germline V lookup: CDR1 MDHEN, CDR2 SYDVKM. CDR3 nucleotides: TGTGCCTGCAGTCTCCCGACAGCGAACGGTGAAAAACTGTTTTTT. It translates to CACSLPTANGEKLFF.

For the CDR3, the DNA is TGTGCCAGCAGTCTATCAGGGACTCGCGGCTACACCTTC. It yields the protein CASSLSGTRGYTF. This sequence joins TRBV12-3 or TRBV12-4 and TRBJ1-2, with D tentatively TRBD1 (5 bases). This CDR3 spans 13 amino acids. V dropped 5 bases and J dropped 8 bases, with 15 bases sitting between them.

The chain uses TRBV7-7 and TRBJ2-5; D is ambiguous. V lost 2 bases, J lost 2 bases, and 9 bases lay in between. Germline lookup yields CDR1 SSHAT and CDR2 FNYEAQ (reference sequence). There are 14 residues in the CDR3. DNA of the CDR3: TGTGCCAGCAGCTTACACTCCAGACAAGAGACCCAGTACTTC. Protein: CASSLHSRQETQYF.

The CDR3 region is CASSPGTSNQPQHF. For the CDR3, the DNA is TGCGCCAGCAGCCCAGGGACGAGCAATCAGCCCCAGCATTTT. The chain joins TRBV5-1 to TRBJ1-5; D may be TRBD1 (5 bases). The V and J ends lost 4 bases and 1 base respectively, with 9 bases between them. CDR3 length: 14 residues. From germline, CDR1 is SGHRS and CDR2 YFSETQ.

This clonotype has a count of ten or more. The V call is TRBV7-2, the J call TRBJ2-6, with D uncertain. Germline V gene sequence: CDR1 SGHTA, CDR2 FQGNSA. The germline V and J ends were trimmed by 1 base and 2 bases, with 6 bases remaining between them. This CDR3 comprises 15 residues. The CDR3 loop reads CASSLGSTGANVLTF. The CDR3 nucleotides read TGTGCCAGCAGCTTAGGCAGCACTGGGGCCAACGTCCTGACTTTC.

In this sample, this clonotype turned up a few times. V is TRBV19 and J is TRBJ2-3; TRBD2 matches at 11 bases. Germline V CDR1 and CDR2: LNHDA, SQIVND (reference sequence). V dropped 10 bases and J dropped 4; count of bases not matched to a gene: 10. This CDR3 has 15 amino acids. CDR3 sequence reads: CATALAGGPSDTQYF. CDR3 DNA sequence: TGTGCCACCGCGTTAGCGGGAGGGCCTTCAGATACGCAGTATTTT.

The V call is TRBV6-2 or TRBV6-3, the J call TRBJ2-7; D may be TRBD1 (6 bases). Trimming pared 7 bases from V and 2 bases from J, leaving 12 bases between. This CDR3 is built from 13 residues. Germline-derived CDR1 and CDR2 are MNHEY and SVGEGT. Here the CDR3 reads CASTFGGAYEQYF. DNA for the CDR3: TGTGCCAGCACCTTTGGGGGCGCCTACGAGCAGTACTTC.